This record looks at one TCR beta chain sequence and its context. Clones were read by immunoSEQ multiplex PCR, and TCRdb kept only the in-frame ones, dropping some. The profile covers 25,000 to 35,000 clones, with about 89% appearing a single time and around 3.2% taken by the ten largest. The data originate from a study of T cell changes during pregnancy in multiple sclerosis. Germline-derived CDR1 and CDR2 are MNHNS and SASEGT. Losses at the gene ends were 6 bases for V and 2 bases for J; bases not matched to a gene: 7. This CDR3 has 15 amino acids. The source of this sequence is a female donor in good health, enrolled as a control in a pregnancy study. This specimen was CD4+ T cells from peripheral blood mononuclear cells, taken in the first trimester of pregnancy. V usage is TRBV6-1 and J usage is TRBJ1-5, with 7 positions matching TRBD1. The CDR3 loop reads CASRPGGPRNQPQHF. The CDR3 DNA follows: TGTGCCAGCAGGCCAGGGGGGCCACGCAATCAGCCCCAGCATTTT.